The present TCR beta chain was sequenced within a study of regulatory T cells in long-lasting Graves disease. This clonotype was found once. CDR3 length: 17 amino acids. Germline CDR1 is DFQATT and CDR2 is SNEGSKA (reference sequence). Losses at the gene ends were 3 bases for V and 0 bases for J; bases not matched to a gene: 11. Through Arm-PCR of CDR3 regions and iRepertoire HTBI primers, TCR beta libraries were built. Each CDR3 protein gets one entry after TCRdb re-called the multiplex PCR reads with MiXCR. The table has about 460,000 distinct CDR3 sequences, approximately 23% seen once. Time point given: persistent/refractory GD, antithyroid drugs over 5 years with positive TRAb. The TCR library was prepared using RNA isolated from PBMCs.

The clonotype comes from a female donor with Graves disease. The chain is built from TRBV20-1 and TRBJ1-5; TRBD1 matches 7 bases. The source material was peripheral blood mononuclear cells (PBMCs), sampled when the disease was refractory, from a patient treated with antithyroid drugs. The CDR3 region has the DNA TGCAGTGCTAGGACCGGGACAGTAGTGAATAGCAATCAGCCCCAGCATTTT. It translates to CSARTGTVVNSNQPQHF.